Each of the 6 T cell receptor beta chains below was sequenced from the same sample in a study of beta chain features in type 1 diabetes. Sequencing targeted expressed TCRB transcripts, as all isolated RNA had been reverse transcribed. Sequencing was performed with immunoSEQ multiplex PCR; in TCRdb, only in-frame clones are kept and a portion is missing. The sample records fewer than 550,000 clones, more than 9.5% being singletons. Sequenced material: naive CD4+ T cells from blood. Receptors originate from a woman aged 18 to 35 in good health.

The chain couples TRBV7-9 to TRBJ2-7; D uncertain. Germline assignment: CDR1 SEHNR and CDR2 FQNEAQ (reference sequence). Trimming took off 2 bases at V and 3 bases at J, with 11 bases between the two ends. This CDR3 region has 14 residues. The CDR3 protein is CASSLRPESYEQYF. The CDR3 DNA sequence: TGTGCCAGCAGCTTAAGGCCCGAAAGCTACGAGCAGTACTTC.

The chain uses TRBV7-9 and TRBJ1-4; maybe TRBD1 (6 bases). V was shortened by 1 base and J by 12 bases, with 12 bases between the two germline ends. Germline CDR1 SEHNR, CDR2 FQNEAQ (reference sequence). This CDR3 is built from 13 residues. This chain's CDR3 is CASSLGGRYELFF. CDR3 bases: TGTGCCAGCAGCTTAGGGGGGCGGTACGAACTGTTTTTT.

This rearrangement joins TRBV6-5 to TRBJ1-1, with 9 bases identical to TRBD1. The junction had 8 bases not matched to a gene; V was cut back by 4 bases and J by 5 bases. The CDR3 spans 15 residues. CDR1 MNHEY and CDR2 SVGAGI come from the germline V gene. As DNA, the CDR3 is TGTGCCAGCAGTTCGCCGTACAGGGGGCGTACTGAAGCTTTCTTT. It codes for CASSSPYRGRTEAFF.

This clone was detected only a few times. This sequence joins TRBV11-3 and TRBJ2-1; a possible D gene is TRBD2 (5 bases). The germline V and J ends were trimmed by 4 bases and 10 bases, with 17 bases remaining between them. Germline V gene sequence: CDR1 SGHNT, CDR2 YENEEA. The CDR3 contains 14 residues. The CDR3 loop is CASSSQLSGSEQFF. In DNA, the CDR3 is TGTGCCAGCAGCTCCCAATTATCGGGGAGCGAGCAGTTCTTC.

V and J are TRBV5-1 and TRBJ2-2; weak D call: TRBD2 (5 bases). CDR1 SGHRS and CDR2 YFSETQ come from the germline V gene. Trimming removed 5 bases at V and 4 bases at J, with 9 bases between. This CDR3 has 13 amino acids. For the CDR3, the DNA is TGCGCCAGCAGATTACGGGGCACCGGGGAGCTGTTTTTT. Its protein is CASRLRGTGELFF.

This sequence joins TRBV18 and TRBJ2-5; 7 positions match TRBD2. The CDR3 consists of 14 residues. The germline V gene has CDR1 KGHSH and CDR2 LQKENI. Trimming at V came to 5 bases and at J to 4 bases, leaving 7 bases not matched to a gene. The DNA for the CDR3 is TGTGCCAGCTCATTTACTAGCGAGGGAGAGACCCAGTACTTC. It is translated as CASSFTSEGETQYF. Full variable domain (outside the CDR3, taken from reference TRBV18 and TRBJ2-5): NAGVMQNPRHLVRRRGQEARLRCSPMKGHSHVYWYRQLPEEGLKFMVYLQKENIIDESGMPKERFSAEFPKEGPSILRIQQVVRGDSAAYFCASSFTSEGETQYFGPGTRLLVL.